A single sample is the source of the 23 T cell receptor beta chains below, sequenced in a study of T cell repertoires in cytomegalovirus infection. In TCRdb, the reads were re-called with MiXCR into one record per CDR3 protein. This sample carries 600,000 to 700,000 distinct CDR3 sequences, around 31% of them seen once, and the ten largest clones take roughly 18%. Their cognate antigens are unknown. The sample in question was cultured PBMCs, obtained from culture after CMV antigen stimulation. The receptors shown here come from a human donor in good health (CMV status not recorded). Some clones in this sample may be carry-over from other donors' samples.

This rearrangement joins TRBV20-1 to TRBJ2-3; D gene unclear. V was cut by 7 bases and J by 4 bases, with 12 bases left in between. The CDR3 covers 12 residues. Germline loops: CDR1 DFQATT, CDR2 SNEGSKA (reference sequence). The CDR3 is CSERLAADTQYF. In nucleotides, the CDR3 is TGCAGTGAACGACTGGCAGCAGATACGCAGTATTTT.

Ten or more counts support this clonotype. This chain links TRBV7-2 with TRBJ1-5; D unclear. The germline V and J ends were trimmed by 4 bases and 7 bases, with 11 bases remaining between them. Germline CDR1 is SGHTA and CDR2 is FQGNSA. The CDR3 length is 13 residues. CDR3 nucleotides: TGTGCCAGCAGCTCACAAAATGGACAGCCCCAGCATTTT. Translated, it gives CASSSQNGQPQHF.

This clonotype has a handful of counts. This chain connects TRBV7-6 to TRBJ2-3, with D maybe TRBD1 (5 bases). Per the germline V gene, CDR1 is SGHVS and CDR2 is FNYEAQ. This CDR3 spans 14 amino acids. With 1 base removed from V and 6 bases from J, the gap between germline ends came to 11 bases. CDR3 bases: TGTGCCAGCAGCTTAGTTCAGGGCTCCGATACGCAGTATTTT. Its translation is CASSLVQGSDTQYF.

This clonotype was detected a few times. The gene calls are TRBV6-1 and TRBJ2-7; 8 bases are shared with TRBD2. Germline V gene lookup returns CDR1 MNHNS and CDR2 SASEGT. The CDR3 spans 15 residues. After removal of 2 bases from V and 6 bases from J, the junction contained 9 bases not matched to a gene. CDR3 coding DNA: TGTGCCAGCAGTGAACCAGCGGGAGTGTTCGGCGAGCAGTACTTC. It encodes CASSEPAGVFGEQYF.

V gene TRBV4-1 combines with J gene TRBJ2-1; 10 nucleotides align to TRBD2. The CDR3 is 15 residues long. V was clipped by 4 bases and J by 7 bases; unmatched bases: 7. Germline V lookup: CDR1 MGHRA, CDR2 YSYEKL. This chain's CDR3 is CASSPPLAGVNEQFF. CDR3 DNA: TGCGCCAGCAGCCCCCCCCTAGCGGGAGTGAATGAGCAGTTCTTC.

The V and J genes are TRBV7-8 and TRBJ2-1, with 9 bases matching TRBD2. Germline CDR1 is SGHVS and CDR2 is FQNEAQ. V was clipped by 4 bases and J by 6 bases; unmatched bases: 16. CDR3 length: 18 residues. DNA for the CDR3: TGTGCCAGCAGCTCCACCGCGCTGAGCGGGAGGTGGGCCAATGAGCAGTTCTTC. Encoded protein: CASSSTALSGRWANEQFF.

The sample holds a few counts of this clonotype. The chain joins TRBV12-3 or TRBV12-4 to TRBJ2-3, with 10 bases fitting TRBD2. The CDR3 consists of 16 residues. V shed 6 bases, J shed 2 bases, and the junction held 8 bases outside the gene matches. The CDR3 DNA follows: TGTGCCAGCAGCTTCCTAGCGGGAGTGTTCACAGATACGCAGTATTTT. This encodes CASSFLAGVFTDTQYF.

A few counts support this clonotype. The chain is built from TRBV7-6 and TRBJ2-5; D may be TRBD1 (5 bases). This CDR3 contains 12 residues. V lost 5 bases to trimming and J lost 8 bases, with 12 bases between them. From germline, CDR1 is SGHVS and CDR2 FNYEAQ. This CDR3 reads CASSLSQGTQYF. The CDR3 DNA reads as TGTGCCAGCAGCCTTAGCCAGGGTACCCAGTACTTC. The full variable domain, in which reference TRBV7-6 and TRBJ2-5 provide the parts outside the CDR3, is GAGVSQSPRYKVTKRGQDVALRCDPISGHVSLYWYRQALGQGPEFLTYFNYEAQQDKSGLPNDRFSAERPEGSISTLTIQRTEQRDSAMYRCASSLSQGTQYFGPGTRLLVL.

This clonotype was seen only a few times. The rearrangement joins TRBV7-6 to TRBJ2-7; no definite D call. The germline V gene has CDR1 SGHVS and CDR2 FNYEAQ. The V end was cut by 8 bases, the J end by 2 bases, with 10 bases between. The CDR3 runs to 12 residues. The CDR3: CASAGLTYEQYF. In DNA form, the CDR3 reads TGTGCCAGCGCCGGCCTAACCTACGAGCAGTACTTC. Full variable domain (remainder filled in from reference TRBV7-6 and TRBJ2-7): GAGVSQSPRYKVTKRGQDVALRCDPISGHVSLYWYRQALGQGPEFLTYFNYEAQQDKSGLPNDRFSAERPEGSISTLTIQRTEQRDSAMYRCASAGLTYEQYFGPGTRLTVT.

The chain links TRBV2 to TRBJ2-1, with D maybe TRBD2 (6 bases). This CDR3 comprises 13 residues. From germline, CDR1 is SNHLY and CDR2 FYNNEI. V dropped 3 bases and J dropped 9 bases, with 12 bases sitting between them. For the CDR3, the DNA is TGTGCCAGCAGTGATGTGGGAGGTGGTGAGCAGTTCTTC. Its translation is CASSDVGGGEQFF.

This clonotype was counted between two and nine times. The V gene is TRBV4-2, the J gene TRBJ1-1; TRBD1 aligns across 7 bases. The germline V gene encodes CDR1 LGHNA and CDR2 YNFKEQ. V dropped 4 bases and J dropped 1; count of bases not matched to a gene: 12. The CDR3 covers 17 residues. CDR3 protein: CASSPHEGAGKNTEAFF. The CDR3 nucleotides read TGTGCCAGCAGCCCCCATGAGGGGGCAGGTAAGAACACTGAAGCTTTCTTT.

The sample holds a few counts of this clonotype. V gene TRBV6-6 combines with J gene TRBJ2-5; 8 positions agree with TRBD1. J gave up 9 bases and V 2 bases, and 11 bases lay outside the gene matches. CDR3 length: 15 amino acids. CDR1 and CDR2 (germline): MNHNY, SVGAGI (reference sequence). Here the CDR3 DNA reads TGTGCCAGCAGTTACGTTGACAGGGGCCACCCGGCCCAGTACTTC. It codes for CASSYVDRGHPAQYF.

In DNA form, the CDR3 reads TGTGCCAGCAGCAACAGGGAGACCCAGTACTTC. Protein product: CASSNRETQYF. The chain is built from TRBV4-2 and TRBJ2-5; D is perhaps TRBD1 (5 bases). The length of the CDR3 is 11 residues. Germline V gives CDR1 LGHNA, CDR2 YNFKEQ. The germline V and J ends were trimmed by 5 bases and 5 bases, with 6 bases remaining between them.

This clonotype was picked up many times. V usage is TRBV7-2 and J usage is TRBJ2-6, with D possibly matching TRBD1 (5 bases). The CDR3 has 16 residues. V dropped 5 bases and J dropped 0 bases, with 11 bases sitting between them. CDR1 and CDR2 from the germline V gene are SGHTA and FQGNSA. DNA for the CDR3: TGTGCCAGCAGCCGTGGGGCCAGCTCTGGGGCCAACGTCCTGACTTTC. Translating it yields CASSRGASSGANVLTF. The variable domain in full, completed from reference TRBV7-2 and TRBJ2-6, reads GAGVSQSPSNKVTEKGKDVELRCDPISGHTALYWYRQSLGQGLEFLIYFQGNSAPDKSGLPSDRFSAERTGGSVSTLTIQRTQQEDSAVYLCASSRGASSGANVLTFGAGSRLTVL.

V usage is TRBV28 and J usage is TRBJ1-2; D might be TRBD1 (5 bases). Trimming removed 2 bases from V and 5 bases from J, with 15 bases in between. The CDR3 sequence is 15 residues long. CDR1 is MDHEN, CDR2 SYDVKM, per germline. This CDR3 is CASSLGTGRPYGYTF. CDR3 DNA: TGTGCCAGCAGTTTAGGGACGGGGAGGCCGTATGGCTACACCTTC.

The gene calls are TRBV7-9 and TRBJ1-4; no reliable D call. V dropped 4 bases and J dropped 8 bases, with 14 bases sitting between them. CDR1 and CDR2 (germline): SEHNR, FQNEAQ (reference sequence). The CDR3 covers 14 residues. CDR3: CASSSMAEAEKLFF. DNA for the CDR3: TGTGCCAGCAGCTCAATGGCCGAAGCGGAAAAACTGTTTTTT.

There are a few counts of this clonotype. CDR3 amino acids: CASSFGRAGGPLHF. In nucleotides, the CDR3 is TGTGCCAGCAGTTTTGGCAGGGCCGGGGGGCCCCTCCACTTT. The V and J genes are TRBV12-3 or TRBV12-4 and TRBJ1-6; a possible D gene is TRBD1 (5 bases). The CDR3 covers 14 residues. Trimming left V 3 bases short and J 13 bases short, with 16 bases between.

The table lists this clonotype with many counts. This chain joins TRBV11-3 and TRBJ2-5; D gene uncertain. The germline CDR1 and CDR2 sequences are SGHNT and YENEEA. The germline V and J ends were trimmed by 3 bases and 4 bases, with 9 bases remaining between them. CDR3 length: 13 amino acids. The CDR3 region is CASSLTLRETQYF. For the CDR3, the DNA is TGTGCCAGCAGCTTGACCCTTCGAGAGACCCAGTACTTC.

The chain uses TRBV5-6 and TRBJ2-1; possibly TRBD1 for D (6 bases). Trimming left V 0 bases short and J 2 bases short, with 12 bases between. In germline, CDR1 is SGHDT, CDR2 YYEEEE. The CDR3 covers 16 residues. CDR3 sequence (DNA): TGTGCCAGCAGCTTGGGAGGGACAACTACCTACAATGAGCAGTTCTTC. It is translated as CASSLGGTTTYNEQFF.

This clonotype appeared a single time. The chain's CDR3 is CASSNYRTVPTYEQYF. The CDR3 bases are TGTGCCAGCAGCAATTATCGGACAGTCCCAACCTACGAGCAGTACTTC. This chain connects TRBV27 to TRBJ2-7, with a tentative D call TRBD1 (6 bases). The CDR3 extends over 16 amino acids. V lost 6 bases to trimming and J lost 2 bases, with 20 bases between them. Germline loops: CDR1 MNHEY, CDR2 SMNVEV (reference sequence).

This clonotype was seen more than once but under ten times. The chain has TRBV7-9 and TRBJ1-1, with 7 positions matching TRBD1. This CDR3 spans 13 amino acids. Trimming cost V 5 bases and J 8 bases; bases outside gene matches: 8. The germline V gene encodes CDR1 SEHNR and CDR2 FQNEAQ (reference sequence). CDR3 sequence (DNA): TGTGCCAGCAGCGTAATGCAGGGGGGAGAAGCTTTCTTT. The encoded protein is CASSVMQGGEAFF.

This rearrangement joins TRBV20-1 to TRBJ2-7; 7 bases fit TRBD1. V lost 6 bases and J lost 5; bases outside the gene matches: 13. Germline CDR1 is DFQATT and CDR2 is SNEGSKA (reference sequence). This CDR3 is 14 amino acids long. In nucleotides, the CDR3 is TGCAGTGCCCGCCCGACAGGGAAGTTCCACGAGCAGTACTTC. Amino acid sequence: CSARPTGKFHEQYF.

This clonotype has just a few counts. V is TRBV10-3 and J is TRBJ2-3; 8 bases agree with TRBD1. The CDR3 has 18 amino acids. The J segment lost 6 bases and the V segment lost 6 bases, leaving 20 bases of the junction unmatched. Germline CDR1 ENHRY, CDR2 SYGVKD. Written as DNA, the CDR3 is TGTGCCATCAGCAGAAACCCCGCCCGGACAGGGATCGGCGATACGCAGTATTTT. Translation: CAISRNPARTGIGDTQYF.